This T cell receptor beta chain is from a study of cytomegalovirus exposure and HLA in healthy donors (dated by TCRdb to 2016 to 2017). General notes on the study: An earlier analysis of approximately 640 of the donors reported approximately 270 Gb of sequence data and roughly 100 million unique TCR beta sequences from roughly 180 million T cells. An early release covering over 500 HLA-typed donors comprised about 300 gigabases of sequencing data and 85 million or so unique TCR sequences. The genetic ancestry cluster associated with self-reported Caucasian donors included 70% to 85% of the 300 to 400 genotyped donors. The aim of the study was to test whether cataloging public T cell receptors could identify signatures of past pathogen exposure. The study profiled the T cell repertoires of about 640 subjects by immunosequencing and related them to cytomegalovirus serostatus. In addition to the first cohort of around 670 subjects, a separate validation cohort of 120 different subjects was used. The study combined high-throughput TCR immunosequencing, statistical association of individual TCRs with disease status, and machine learning to predict cytomegalovirus infection status. A later analysis re-examined previously published TCR beta repertoires from 500 to 700 donors and added high-resolution HLA genotyping to investigate patterns of TCR occurrence. Rather than using new phenotypic data, the later analysis identified candidate immune exposures from TCR beta sequences and from how often those sequences occurred across donors. In an earlier analysis of about 590 of the donors, high-throughput TCR beta sequencing was used to judge whether each TCR beta V gene segment behaved as functional or pseudogenic. Donor age, sex, ethnicity and CMV serostatus were compiled alongside the repertoire data. Genome-wide SNP genotypes for about 65% of the roughly 670 donors were used in a later genetic analysis, which treated that subset as a discovery cohort. All discovery cohort repertoires had been generated using a single sequencing platform. HLA typing covered class I and class II loci at four-digit resolution. Typing coverage differed by locus: A, B, C, DRB1 and DQB1 were typed in roughly 620-630 donors, DQA1 in 522, DPA1 in approximately 600, and DPB1 in just under 490. Four to six DR-DQ haplotypes were handled as single units for association and clustering, since linkage in the cohort was strong. Among a few hundred genotyped donors of the cohort, an average of roughly 240,000 unique TCR beta nucleotide sequences were sequenced per donor, approximately 20% of them non-productive.

Library preparation employed the immunoSEQ multiplex PCR assay. The multiplex PCR relied on a mix of 60 forward primers for TCR Vbeta segments and 13 reverse primers for TCR Jbeta segments. Amplification of the CDR3 region of rearranged TCR beta genes was performed with a multiplex PCR assay on genomic DNA. On the Illumina HiSeq System, the amplified TCR beta libraries were sequenced as 87-base-pair reads. The paper's data handling went like this. In a later analysis, some 80 million unique TCR beta chains were counted across the approximately 640 repertoires, and roughly 10 million of these chains were shared by at least two donors. A nearest-neighbor algorithm error-corrected the raw reads and collapsed the reads into unique sequences, merging closely related sequences to remove PCR and sequencing errors. V, D and J gene segments were assigned by aligning CDR3 sequences to IMGT reference sequences. For a sequence to be retained, at least a six-nucleotide match to both a V gene segment and a J gene segment was required. A rearrangement counted as productive if the CDR3 had no stop codons and remained in frame with V and J, and every other rearrangement counted as non-productive. CDR3 was defined according to IMGT convention as the region running from the second conserved V-encoded cysteine to the conserved J-encoded phenylalanine. Sequences without an unambiguous match to a single V gene segment were excluded from the earlier analysis of about 600 of the donors. An earlier analysis of fewer than 750 of the donors classified V segments as functional when productive rearrangements were above 56.7% and as segregating when the standard deviation between donors was above 5%. A statistical classification framework was built for diagnosing cytomegalovirus status from the catalog of TCR beta chain sequences. In a later analysis, TCR nucleotide sequences were compared against IMGT/GENE-DB human TR gene sequences so that V and J genes could be assigned. In a later analysis, CDR3 sequences and most-parsimonious VDJ recombination scenarios were assigned using the TCRdist pipeline. In a later analysis, each TCR beta chain was defined by its CDR3 amino acid sequence together with its V-gene family, and reads without a unique V-gene family were excluded. In a later analysis, 450 to 600 highly shared, low-generation-probability nucleotide sequences were removed to address suspected cross-contamination and a sequencing artifact. In a later analysis, a clonal expansion index for each public chain was calculated from normalized within-repertoire ranks of inferred template counts. A later analysis computed generation probabilities with a VDJ recombination model fitted to out-of-frame rearrangements, and checked the results against IGoR. Hypergeometric tests were used in a later analysis to score TCR-TCR, TCR-HLA and TCR-CMV co-occurrence, with a repertoire-size bias correction applied to the TCR pairs. A later analysis estimated false discovery rates by permuting HLA or CMV assignments 20 times. In a later analysis, co-occurring TCRs were grouped using DBSCAN, and TCRdist sequence similarity was added for clustering within HLA-allele-positive subsets. Co-occurrence clustering excluded repertoires with fewer than 30,000 or more than 120,000 public chains, plus five with anomalous nucleotide sharing. TCRdb re-hosts the immuneACCESS table, in-frame sequences only. Its copies lack some clones; in the studies checked, an unresolved V gene accounts for under half of them, and the cause for the rest is not known. Clone size and V and J calls were adopted from that table, with D and trimming inferred from the DNA. This sample gives under 140,000 clones in total; 75% to 80% of them show up just once. Roughly 1.2% of the sample comes from the top ten.

Overall study outcomes, separate from this receptor: The classifier was reported to diagnose cytomegalovirus status with high specificity and sensitivity in both the original and validation cohorts. The sequencing pipeline was judged likely to have produced a cluster of highly shared sequence variants as a technical artifact. According to a later analysis, parvovirus B19, influenza, CMV and Epstein-Barr virus appeared linked to several top co-occurrence clusters. In a later analysis, some 17,000 TCR beta sequences were associated with specific HLA alleles at a false discovery rate of 0.05. The cohort was sequenced for TCR beta chains only, and without alpha or paired-chain data the features that could be detected were limited. In vitro tests confirmed that a few of the cytomegalovirus-associated TCR beta chains recognize cytomegalovirus antigens. A later analysis found that most CMV-associated TCR beta chains appeared HLA-restricted, with HLA associations seemingly driven largely by CMV exposure. Because some donors lacked HLA typing at each locus, the association tests relied only on the typed subset. Sequencing depth was assumed to be roughly uniform across donors in the presence/absence analyses, though that assumption may not hold. CMV serostatus was the only immune exposure information available for the cohort. Because counts were too low, about 15 rarely observed V segments, including chromosome 9 orphons, were left out of the earlier analysis of roughly 600 of the donors. In a later genetic analysis, fewer N-insertions in productive TCRs were reported among donors in an Asian-associated ancestry cluster than the roughly 670-donor mean. Broadly in line with IMGT annotations, most TCR beta V segments showed up in productive rearrangements about 87% or about 30% of the time in an earlier analysis of roughly 590 of the donors. The authors suggested that the approach could potentially be extended to other disease states and immunological phenotypes. Correlated functional status among segregating V segments might reflect linkage disequilibrium, but an unknown experimental factor could not be ruled out. In a later analysis, TCR association rates were found to vary across HLA loci, with the most associated TCRs seen for DRB1 alleles and the fewest for HLA-C alleles. Strong co-occurrence of HLA alleles, especially DR and DQ, made assigning TCR associations to individual alleles difficult. While some public TCRs were present in many individuals, most TCR sequences turned up only very rarely across donors. A later genetic analysis associated a missense DCLRE1C variant with V-gene and J-gene trimming of TCR beta chains, and an independent cohort replicated the association. A further reported finding was that TCR beta sequences accurately predicted the HLA-A and HLA-B alleles for most subjects in the first cohort. Compared with equally common non-associated chains, HLA-associated TCR beta chains in a later analysis were more clonally expanded and had lower generation probabilities. The study gave a list of some 150 TCR beta chains associated with cytomegalovirus. Some IMGT-functional V segments, including TRBV6-2 and TRBV6-3, could not be told apart with the 87-base-pair reads, so those segments were excluded.

In total, 600 or so healthy bone marrow donors made up the cohort. All cohort members were sampled while nominally healthy, although unrecorded immune exposures were likely present. The donor tested CMV seronegative and was one of the 352 seronegative cohort members. A peripheral blood sample was collected from each donor, and TCR beta sequencing was performed on peripheral blood mononuclear cells. Genomic DNA extraction from the blood cell samples was performed with the Qiagen DNeasy Blood Extraction Kit. At the junction V is shortened by 7 bases and J by 5 bases, with 20 bases in between. CDR1 is given as MNHNY and CDR2 as SVGAGI, both from the germline V gene (reference sequence). The CDR3 numbers 15 residues from cysteine through phenylalanine. Solely the CDR3 DNA is kept, with 45 bases framed from the first base. On this clone itself: Its antigen remains undetermined. Base qualities are not recorded, but no much larger clone differs from it by a single base.

Input material: PBMCs. This chain is built from TRBV6-6 and TRBJ1-2; no D gene call is confident. This clonotype was sampled from a woman aged 25-40 years in good health and CMV-seronegative. CDR3 sequence: CASTDPGRGAYGYTF. The sequence in DNA is TGTGCCAGCACCGACCCTGGACGGGGAGCTTATGGCTACACCTTC.